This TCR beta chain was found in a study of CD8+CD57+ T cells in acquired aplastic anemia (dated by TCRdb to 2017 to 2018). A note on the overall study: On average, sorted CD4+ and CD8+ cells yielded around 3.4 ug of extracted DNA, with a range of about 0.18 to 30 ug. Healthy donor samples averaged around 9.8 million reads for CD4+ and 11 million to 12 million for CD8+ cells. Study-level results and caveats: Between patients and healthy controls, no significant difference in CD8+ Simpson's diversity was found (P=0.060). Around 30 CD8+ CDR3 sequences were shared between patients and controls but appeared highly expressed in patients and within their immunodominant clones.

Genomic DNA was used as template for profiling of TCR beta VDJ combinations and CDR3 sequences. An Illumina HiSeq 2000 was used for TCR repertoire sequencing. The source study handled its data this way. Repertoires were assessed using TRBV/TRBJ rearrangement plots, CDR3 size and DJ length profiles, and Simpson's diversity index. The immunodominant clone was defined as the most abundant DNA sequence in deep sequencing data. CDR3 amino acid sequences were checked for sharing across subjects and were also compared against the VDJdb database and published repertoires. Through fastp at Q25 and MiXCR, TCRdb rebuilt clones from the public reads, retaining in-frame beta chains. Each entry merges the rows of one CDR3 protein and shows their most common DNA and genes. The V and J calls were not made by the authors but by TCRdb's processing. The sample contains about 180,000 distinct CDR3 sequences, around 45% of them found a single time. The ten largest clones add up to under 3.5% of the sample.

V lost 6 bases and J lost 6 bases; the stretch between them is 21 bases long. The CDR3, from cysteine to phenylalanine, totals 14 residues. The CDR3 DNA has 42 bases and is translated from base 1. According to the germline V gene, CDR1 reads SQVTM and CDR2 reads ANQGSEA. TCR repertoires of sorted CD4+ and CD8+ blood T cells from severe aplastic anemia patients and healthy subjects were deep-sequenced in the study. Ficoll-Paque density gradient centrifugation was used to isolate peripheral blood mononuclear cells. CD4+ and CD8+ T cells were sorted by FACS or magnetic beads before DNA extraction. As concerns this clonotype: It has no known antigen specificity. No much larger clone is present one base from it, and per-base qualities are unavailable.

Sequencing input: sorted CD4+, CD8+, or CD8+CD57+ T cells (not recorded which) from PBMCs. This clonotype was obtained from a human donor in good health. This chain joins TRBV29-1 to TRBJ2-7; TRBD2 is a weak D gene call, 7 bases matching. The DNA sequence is TGCAGCGTGGTTTGGGGGGGCGCCCCGGTCGAGCAGTACTTC. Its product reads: CSVVWGGAPVEQYF.